Sequencing of this T cell receptor (beta chain) was carried out in a study of cytomegalovirus exposure and HLA in healthy donors. 13 Jbeta primers and 60 Vbeta primers were used for the PCR. TCRdb's copy holds only in-frame clones and misses some; the assay was immunoSEQ multiplex PCR. The table includes tens of thousands of clones, about 80% detected once. Study-level points and caveats: In an earlier analysis, in several hundred donors, most V segments appeared productive either ~87% or ~30% of the time.

The CDR3 totals 13 residues. Trimming took off 4 bases at V and 4 bases at J, with 11 bases between the two ends. Germline V gene sequence: CDR1 SGHRS, CDR2 YFSETQ. A word on this clone: Antigen unknown.

This chain joins TRBV5-1 and TRBJ2-5; the D is unclear. This TCR derives from a man aged 45-65 years in good health and CMV-seropositive. Input material: PBMCs. CDR3 in DNA: TGCGCCAGCAGCCTCGGTGGTGGAGAGACCCAGTACTTC. Translating it yields CASSLGGGETQYF.